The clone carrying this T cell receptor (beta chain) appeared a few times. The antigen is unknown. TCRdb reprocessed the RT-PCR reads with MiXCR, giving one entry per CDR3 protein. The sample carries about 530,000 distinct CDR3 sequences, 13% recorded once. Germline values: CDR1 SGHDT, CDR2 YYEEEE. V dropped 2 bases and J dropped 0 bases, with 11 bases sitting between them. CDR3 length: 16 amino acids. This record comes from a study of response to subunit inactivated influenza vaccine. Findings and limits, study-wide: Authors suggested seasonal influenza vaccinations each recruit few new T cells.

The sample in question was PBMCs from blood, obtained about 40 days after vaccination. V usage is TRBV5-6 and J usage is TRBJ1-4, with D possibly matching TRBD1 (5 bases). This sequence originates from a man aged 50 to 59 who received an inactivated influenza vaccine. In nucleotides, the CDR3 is TGTGCCAGCAGCTTTAAACTGACAGCAACTAATGAAAAACTGTTTTTT. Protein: CASSFKLTATNEKLFF.